The 23 T cell receptor beta chains reported below all come from one sample, sequenced in a study of molecular identifiers for immune sequencing clone quantification. Using its own MiXCR run on the PCR reads, TCRdb lists one record per CDR3 protein. The sample includes around 470,000 distinct CDR3 sequences, approximately 25% of them seen just once. Sequencing was done on a sample of naive CD8+ T cells from blood, with Jurkat cell RNA spiked in. The sample's subset: FACS-sorted CD8+CD4-CCR7+CD45RA+ naive T cells. These receptor sequences come from a human donor in good health. Some libraries in this study had Jurkat cell RNA spiked in.

As regards this clonotype: Without the conserved terminal phenylalanine or tryptophan, this CDR3 likely stems from a read error. The gene calls are TRBV9 and TRBJ2-5; no reliable D call. With 0 bases removed from V and 5 bases from J, the gap between germline ends came to 5 bases. The length of the CDR3 is 12 residues. CDR1 and CDR2 (germline): SGDLS, YYNGEE. The CDR3 reads CASSVGMETQYL. The CDR3 DNA sequence: TGTGCCAGCAGCGTAGGAATGGAGACCCAGTACCTC.

The genes are TRBV7-9 and TRBJ2-1; no clear D. Trimming stripped 4 bases from V and 5 bases from J, with 9 bases between. This CDR3 is 13 amino acids long. CDR1 and CDR2 (germline): SEHNR, FQNEAQ (reference sequence). The CDR3 reads CASSSGRDNEQFF. For the CDR3, the DNA is TGTGCCAGCAGCTCCGGACGGGACAATGAGCAGTTCTTC.

With regard to this clonotype: This could be a read error, since a much larger clone is one nucleotide away. The CDR3 region is CAGCNGLEGTDTQYF. The CDR3 DNA follows: TGTGCCGGCTGCAATGGACTAGAGGGCACAGATACGCAGTATTTT. The chain employs TRBV7-9 and TRBJ2-3; 7 nucleotides line up with TRBD2. The V gene end was trimmed by 11 bases and the J gene end by 1 base; junction bases not matched to a gene: 12. The CDR3 sequence is 15 residues long. In germline, CDR1 is SEHNR, CDR2 FQNEAQ (reference sequence).

This clonotype has at least ten counts. This CDR3 is CASSLLGDRNYEQYF. CDR3 DNA: TGTGCCAGCAGCTTACTTGGGGACAGAAACTACGAGCAGTACTTC. V and J are TRBV7-9 and TRBJ2-7; 7 nucleotides align to TRBD1. This CDR3 comprises 15 residues. Germline V lookup: CDR1 SEHNR, CDR2 FQNEAQ (reference sequence). V dropped 2 bases and J dropped 3; count of bases not matched to a gene: 7.

The rearrangement links TRBV12-3 or TRBV12-4 to TRBJ2-1, with 8 bases that match TRBD1. V gave up 5 bases and J gave up 7 bases; unmatched junction bases: 10. The CDR3 sequence is 15 residues long. CDR3 loop: CASSAGQGFHNEQFF. The CDR3 bases are TGTGCCAGCAGTGCTGGACAGGGTTTTCATAATGAGCAGTTCTTC.

This clonotype appeared a few times. The chain combines TRBV4-1 with TRBJ2-1; perhaps TRBD1 as D (5 bases). V lost 3 bases and J 10 bases, leaving 16 bases between the germline ends. The CDR3 is 14 residues long. Germline loops: CDR1 MGHRA, CDR2 YSYEKL. The CDR3 spells CASSQGLAYWEQFF. The CDR3 region has the DNA TGCGCCAGCAGCCAGGGGCTGGCCTACTGGGAGCAGTTCTTC.

This CDR3 is CASSPGDYPLGGELFF. The DNA for the CDR3 is TGTGCCAGCAGCCCGGGGGACTACCCTTTAGGCGGGGAGCTGTTTTTT. The V call is TRBV13, the J call TRBJ2-2; 7 nucleotides match TRBD2. The CDR3 runs 16 residues. Germline assignment: CDR1 PRHDT and CDR2 FYEKMQ (reference sequence). The V gene end was trimmed by 5 bases and the J gene end by 7 bases; junction bases not matched to a gene: 13.

The V call is TRBV6-6, the J call TRBJ2-7; D remains unclear. CDR1 is MNHNY and CDR2 is SVGAGI in the germline V gene (reference sequence). Trimming removed 6 bases at V and 1 base at J, with 7 bases between. This CDR3 region has 12 residues. CDR3 loop: CASSNGSYEQYF. CDR3 DNA: TGTGCCAGCAGCAACGGATCCTACGAGCAGTACTTC.

This clonotype was counted a few times. The chain combines TRBV11-1 with TRBJ2-2, with a possible D match to TRBD2 (5 bases). Trimming stripped 1 base from V and 7 bases from J, with 19 bases between. The length of the CDR3 is 17 residues. Germline CDR1 SGHAT, CDR2 FQDESV (reference sequence). The DNA for the CDR3 is TGTGCCAGCAGCTTAGTTGAGGCGGGCCCTATCGACGGGGAGCTGTTTTTT. As protein: CASSLVEAGPIDGELFF.

As for this clonotype: It is likely a read error, because the conserved phenylalanine at the end of the CDR3 is missing. The rearrangement links TRBV2 to TRBJ2-7; D unresolved. With 5 bases removed from V and 0 bases from J, the gap between germline ends came to 2 bases. The germline V gene encodes CDR1 SNHLY and CDR2 FYNNEI. The CDR3 spans 11 residues. CDR3 sequence (DNA): TGTGCCAGCAGTCCCTCCTACGAGCAGTACTTA. Protein: CASSPSYEQYL.

This clonotype was seen at least ten times. The chain carries TRBV11-2 and TRBJ2-3; a weak D match, TRBD2 (6 bases). The CDR3 contains 15 residues. V gave up 3 bases and J gave up 0 bases, with 10 bases separating them. CDR1 is SGHAT and CDR2 is FQNNGV in the germline V gene. The CDR3 nucleotides are TGTGCCAGCAGCTTTGGGGGGTCTAGCACAGATACGCAGTATTTT. This sequence encodes CASSFGGSSTDTQYF.

This chain connects TRBV11-3 to TRBJ2-7; tentatively, D is TRBD2 (5 bases). V was shortened by 4 bases and J by 6 bases, with 16 bases between the two germline ends. This CDR3 has 14 amino acids. The V gene's germline CDR1 is SGHNT and CDR2 YENEEA. The CDR3 DNA reads as TGTGCCAGCAGCTCATACGGGAACCCCCGCGAGCAGTACTTC. Amino acids: CASSSYGNPREQYF.

Concerning this clonotype itself: A much larger clonotype is one base distant, so this may be a read error. The rearrangement joins TRBV7-9 to TRBJ2-4; the D gene is possibly TRBD1 (6 bases). CDR1 SEHNR and CDR2 FQNEAQ come from the germline V gene (reference sequence). The CDR3 sequence is 15 residues long. The CDR3 nucleotides read TGTGCCAGCAGTTCCTTGGGGGCTGCCAAAACCATTCAGTACTTC. It is translated as CASSSLGAAKTIQYF.

The sample holds many counts of this clonotype. V is TRBV9 and J is TRBJ1-1, with a possible D match to TRBD1 (6 bases). The CDR3 length is 14 residues. Germline CDR1 is SGDLS and CDR2 is YYNGEE. The germline V and J ends were trimmed by 0 bases and 6 bases, with 12 bases remaining between them. CDR3 loop: CASSVGDIISEAFF. CDR3 in DNA: TGTGCCAGCAGCGTAGGGGACATAATCTCTGAAGCTTTCTTT. Full variable domain (remainder filled in from reference TRBV9 and TRBJ1-1): DSGVTQTPKHLITATGQRVTLRCSPRSGDLSVYWYQQSLDQGLQFLIQYYNGEERAKGNILERFSAQQFPDLHSELNLSSLELGDSALYFCASSVGDIISEAFFGQGTRLTVV.

This clonotype was seen at least ten times. The V gene is TRBV6-5, the J gene TRBJ2-3; D not resolved. Trimming took 5 bases from V and 0 from J, leaving 6 bases between them. Germline loops: CDR1 MNHEY, CDR2 SVGAGI. The CDR3 has 13 amino acids. The CDR3 region is CASSGISTDTQYF. The CDR3 region has the DNA TGTGCCAGCAGTGGAATTAGCACAGATACGCAGTATTTT.

The chain couples TRBV4-3 to TRBJ2-3; 7 bases agree with TRBD1. This CDR3 has 16 amino acids. The germline gives CDR1 LGHNA, CDR2 YSLEER. After removal of 2 bases from V and 2 bases from J, the junction contained 7 bases not matched to a gene. CDR3 sequence reads: CASSQFRGLATDTQYF. DNA of the CDR3: TGCGCCAGCAGCCAATTTAGGGGGCTGGCCACAGATACGCAGTATTTT.

In the case of this clonotype: Since a much larger clone is just one base distant, this may be a read error. V is TRBV5-3 and J is TRBJ1-1, with TRBD1 as a possible D gene (6 bases). TRBV5-3 is filed as an ORF, its function uncertain. The CDR3 is 14 residues long. CDR3 nucleotides: TGTGCCAGCAGCTCAAACAGGGAAGACACTGAAGCTTACTTT. Amino acids: CASSSNREDTEAYF.

The gene calls are TRBV7-9 and TRBJ2-7, with a weak D call TRBD1 (6 bases). The V gene's germline CDR1 is SEHNR and CDR2 FQNEAQ (reference sequence). This CDR3 is 16 amino acids long. V was pared by 5 bases and J by 0 bases, with 17 bases between. Here the CDR3 reads CASSRLGQGPSYEQYF. The CDR3 DNA sequence: TGTGCCAGCAGCCGTTTGGGCCAGGGGCCCTCCTACGAGCAGTACTTC.

This clonotype appeared a single time. The CDR3 end shows no conserved phenylalanine or tryptophan, and so a read error is likely. In DNA form, the CDR3 reads TGCAGTGCCTGGGGGGGGCCAAGAGGGACCTACGAGCAGTACCTC. Translating gives CSAWGGPRGTYEQYL. The J gene is TRBJ2-7, the V gene TRBV20-1, with TRBD2 as a possible D gene (7 bases). The germline V gene encodes CDR1 DFQATT and CDR2 SNEGSKA (reference sequence). The ends were cut back, 6 bases at V and 2 bases at J, with 20 bases in the middle. The CDR3 is made up of 15 amino acids.

Only a few counts were recorded for this clonotype. The chain carries TRBV7-6 and TRBJ2-2; D is undetermined. The germline gives CDR1 SGHVS, CDR2 FNYEAQ. V lost 5 bases and J 4 bases, leaving 11 bases between the germline ends. CDR3 length equals 14 residues. The DNA for the CDR3 is TGTGCCAGCAGCCCTGGAGTCAGCACCGGGGAGCTGTTTTTT. Translated, it gives CASSPGVSTGELFF.

The V and J genes are TRBV2 and TRBJ2-7; D is possibly TRBD2 (6 bases). This CDR3 region has 13 residues. V shed 8 bases and J shed 3 bases, with 14 bases lying between them. The germline gives CDR1 SNHLY, CDR2 FYNNEI. This CDR3 reads CASLGLAHYEQYF. CDR3 sequence (DNA): TGTGCCAGCTTGGGGCTAGCGCACTACGAGCAGTACTTC. Combining the CDR3 with reference TRBV2 and TRBJ2-7 gives the whole variable domain EPEVTQTPSHQVTQMGQEVILRCVPISNHLYFYWYRQILGQKVEFLVSFYNNEISEKSEIFDDQFSVERPDGSNFTLKIRSTKLEDSAMYFCASLGLAHYEQYFGPGTRLTVT.

This chain uses TRBV4-1 with TRBJ2-5, with TRBD2 matching over 7 bases. Germline CDR1 reads MGHRA; CDR2 reads YSYEKL. CDR3 length equals 18 residues. Trimming at V came to 0 bases and at J to 0 bases, leaving 10 bases not matched to a gene. The CDR3, as DNA: TGCGCCAGCAGCCAAGAATATCGTAGCGGGCCCAACCAAGAGACCCAGTACTTC. Protein: CASSQEYRSGPNQETQYF.

This rearrangement joins TRBV20-1 to TRBJ2-7, with a weak D call TRBD2 (7 bases). Per the germline V gene, CDR1 is DFQATT and CDR2 is SNEGSKA (reference sequence). This CDR3 is 15 amino acids long. Deletions cut 3 bases from V and 5 bases from J, with 20 bases between. CDR3 nucleotides: TGCAGTGCTAGTGGGACTAACGGGACACCTAACGAGCAGTACTTC. Translating it yields CSASGTNGTPNEQYF.